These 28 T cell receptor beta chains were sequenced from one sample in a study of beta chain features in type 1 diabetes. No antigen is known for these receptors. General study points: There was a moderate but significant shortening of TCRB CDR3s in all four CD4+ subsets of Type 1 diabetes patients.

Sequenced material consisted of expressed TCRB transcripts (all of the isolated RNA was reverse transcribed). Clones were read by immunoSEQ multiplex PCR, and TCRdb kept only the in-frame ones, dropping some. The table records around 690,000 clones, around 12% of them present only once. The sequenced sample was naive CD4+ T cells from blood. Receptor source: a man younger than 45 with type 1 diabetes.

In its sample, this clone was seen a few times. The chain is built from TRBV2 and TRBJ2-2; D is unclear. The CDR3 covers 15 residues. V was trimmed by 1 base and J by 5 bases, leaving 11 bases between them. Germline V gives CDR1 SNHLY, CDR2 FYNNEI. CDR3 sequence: CASSEVAAKTGELFF. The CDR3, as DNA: TGTGCCAGCAGTGAAGTGGCAGCCAAAACCGGGGAGCTGTTTTTT.

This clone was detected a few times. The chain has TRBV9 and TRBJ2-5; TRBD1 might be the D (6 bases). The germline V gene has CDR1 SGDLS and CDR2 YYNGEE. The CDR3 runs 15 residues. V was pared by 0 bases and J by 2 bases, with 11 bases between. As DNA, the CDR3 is TGTGCCAGCAGCGTAGGGGGGACACTACAAGAGACCCAGTACTTC. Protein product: CASSVGGTLQETQYF. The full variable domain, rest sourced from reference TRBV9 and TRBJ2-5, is DSGVTQTPKHLITATGQRVTLRCSPRSGDLSVYWYQQSLDQGLQFLIQYYNGEERAKGNILERFSAQQFPDLHSELNLSSLELGDSALYFCASSVGGTLQETQYFGPGTRLLVL.

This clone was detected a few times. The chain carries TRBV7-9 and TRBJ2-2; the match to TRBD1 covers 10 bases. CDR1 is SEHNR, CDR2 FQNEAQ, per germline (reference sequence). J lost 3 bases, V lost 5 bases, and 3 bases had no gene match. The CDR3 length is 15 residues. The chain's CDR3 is CASSPGQGHTGELFF. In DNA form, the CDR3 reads TGTGCCAGCAGCCCGGGACAGGGGCACACCGGGGAGCTGTTTTTT.

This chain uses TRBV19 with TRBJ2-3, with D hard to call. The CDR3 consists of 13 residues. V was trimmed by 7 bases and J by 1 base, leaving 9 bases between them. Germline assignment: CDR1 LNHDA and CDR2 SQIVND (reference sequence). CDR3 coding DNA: TGTGCCAGTAAGAACTTCGGCACAGATACGCAGTATTTT. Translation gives CASKNFGTDTQYF.

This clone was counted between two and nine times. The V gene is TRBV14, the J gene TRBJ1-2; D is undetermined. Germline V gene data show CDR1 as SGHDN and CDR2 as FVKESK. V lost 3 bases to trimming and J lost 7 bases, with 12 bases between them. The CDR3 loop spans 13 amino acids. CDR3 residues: CASSQGQIRGYTF. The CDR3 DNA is TGTGCCAGCAGCCAGGGTCAGATTCGTGGCTACACCTTC.

The CDR3 nucleotides read TGTGCCAGCACTTTGACAGGGGCCCAGCCCCAGCATTTT. It encodes CASTLTGAQPQHF. This rearrangement joins TRBV6-1 to TRBJ1-5; 8 bases fit TRBD1. The CDR3 spans 13 residues. The V gene's germline CDR1 is MNHNS and CDR2 SASEGT. V lost 7 bases to trimming and J lost 7 bases; unmatched junction nucleotides: 6.

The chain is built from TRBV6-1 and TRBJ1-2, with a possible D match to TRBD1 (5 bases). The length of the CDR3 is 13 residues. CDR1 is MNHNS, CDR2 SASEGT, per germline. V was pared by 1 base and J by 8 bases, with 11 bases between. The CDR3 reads CASSEEEGIGYTF. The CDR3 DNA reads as TGTGCCAGCAGTGAAGAGGAGGGGATAGGCTACACCTTC.

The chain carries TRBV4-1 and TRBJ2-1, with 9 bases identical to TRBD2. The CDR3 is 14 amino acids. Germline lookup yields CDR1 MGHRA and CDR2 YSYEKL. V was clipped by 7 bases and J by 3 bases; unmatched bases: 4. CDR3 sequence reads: CASNKLAGYNEQFF. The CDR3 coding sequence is TGCGCCAGCAACAAACTAGCGGGCTACAATGAGCAGTTCTTC.

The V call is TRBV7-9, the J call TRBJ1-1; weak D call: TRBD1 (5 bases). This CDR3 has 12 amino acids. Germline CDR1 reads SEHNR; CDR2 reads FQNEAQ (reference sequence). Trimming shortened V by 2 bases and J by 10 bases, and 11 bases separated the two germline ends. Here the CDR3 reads CASSLSGRGAFF. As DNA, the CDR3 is TGTGCCAGCAGCTTATCGGGGCGGGGAGCTTTCTTT.

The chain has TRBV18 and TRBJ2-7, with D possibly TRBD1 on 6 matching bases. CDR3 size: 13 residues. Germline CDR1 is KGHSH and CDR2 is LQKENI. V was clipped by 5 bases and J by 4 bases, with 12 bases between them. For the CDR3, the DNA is TGTGCCAGCTCAGGGGGCGCCTTATACGAGCAGTACTTC. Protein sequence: CASSGGALYEQYF. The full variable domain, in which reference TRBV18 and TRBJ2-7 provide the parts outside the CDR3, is NAGVMQNPRHLVRRRGQEARLRCSPMKGHSHVYWYRQLPEEGLKFMVYLQKENIIDESGMPKERFSAEFPKEGPSILRIQQVVRGDSAAYFCASSGGALYEQYFGPGTRLTVT.

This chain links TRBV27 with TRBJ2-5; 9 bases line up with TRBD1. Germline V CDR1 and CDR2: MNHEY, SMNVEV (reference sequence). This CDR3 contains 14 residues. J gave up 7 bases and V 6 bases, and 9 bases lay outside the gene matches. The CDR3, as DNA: TGTGCCAGCAGAGCCGGGACAGGGATGGGGACCCAGTACTTC. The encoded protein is CASRAGTGMGTQYF.

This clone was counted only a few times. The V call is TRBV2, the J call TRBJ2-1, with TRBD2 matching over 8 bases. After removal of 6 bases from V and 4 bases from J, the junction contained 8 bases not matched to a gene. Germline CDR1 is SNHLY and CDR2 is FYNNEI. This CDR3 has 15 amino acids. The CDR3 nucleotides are TGTGCCAGCAGAAAGGGACTAGGGGCTTACAATGAGCAGTTCTTC. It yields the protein CASRKGLGAYNEQFF.

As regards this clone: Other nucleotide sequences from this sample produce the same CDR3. CDR3 sequence reads: CASSVATDTQYF. The CDR3 DNA is TGTGCCAGCAGCGTAGCGACAGATACGCAGTATTTT. The chain joins TRBV9 to TRBJ2-3, with D uncertain. Trimming took 0 bases from V and 3 from J, leaving 2 bases between them. Germline V gene lookup returns CDR1 SGDLS and CDR2 YYNGEE. This CDR3 has 12 residues. Looking up the rest from reference TRBV9 and TRBJ2-3 gives the full variable domain: DSGVTQTPKHLITATGQRVTLRCSPRSGDLSVYWYQQSLDQGLQFLIQYYNGEERAKGNILERFSAQQFPDLHSELNLSSLELGDSALYFCASSVATDTQYFGPGTRLTVL.

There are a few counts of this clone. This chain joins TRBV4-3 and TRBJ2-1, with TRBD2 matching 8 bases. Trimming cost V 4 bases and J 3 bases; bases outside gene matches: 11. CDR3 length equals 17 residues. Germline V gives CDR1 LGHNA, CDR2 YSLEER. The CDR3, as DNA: TGCGCCAGCAGCCCAGAGGGGCTAGCGGGTAACTACAATGAGCAGTTCTTC. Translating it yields CASSPEGLAGNYNEQFF.

As DNA, the CDR3 is TGTGCCTGGGGACTCCAGACGTACGAGCAGTACTTC. It translates to CAWGLQTYEQYF. The genes are TRBV30 and TRBJ2-7; D is perhaps TRBD2 (5 bases). With 5 bases removed from V and 4 bases from J, the gap between germline ends came to 12 bases. The germline V gene has CDR1 GTSNPN and CDR2 SVGIG (reference sequence). The CDR3 has 12 amino acids.

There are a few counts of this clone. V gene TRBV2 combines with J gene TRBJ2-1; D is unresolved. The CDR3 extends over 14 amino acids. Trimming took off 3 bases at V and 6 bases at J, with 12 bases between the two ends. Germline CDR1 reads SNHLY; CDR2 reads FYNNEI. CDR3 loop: CASSEVTRLNEQFF. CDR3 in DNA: TGTGCCAGCAGTGAGGTCACGAGACTCAATGAGCAGTTCTTC.

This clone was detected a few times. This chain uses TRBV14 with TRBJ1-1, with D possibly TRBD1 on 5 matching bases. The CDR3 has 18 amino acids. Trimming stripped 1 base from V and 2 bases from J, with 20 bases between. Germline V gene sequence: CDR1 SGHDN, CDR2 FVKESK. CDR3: CASSQVSWAGPRNTEAFF. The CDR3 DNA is TGTGCCAGCAGCCAAGTTTCGTGGGCAGGGCCACGCAACACTGAAGCTTTCTTT.

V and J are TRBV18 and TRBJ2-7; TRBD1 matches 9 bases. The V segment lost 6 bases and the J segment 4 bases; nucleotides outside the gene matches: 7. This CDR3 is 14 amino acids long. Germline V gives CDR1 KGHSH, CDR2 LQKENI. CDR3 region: CASSSGTGIYEQYF. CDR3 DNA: TGTGCCAGCTCGTCCGGGACAGGGATATACGAGCAGTACTTC.

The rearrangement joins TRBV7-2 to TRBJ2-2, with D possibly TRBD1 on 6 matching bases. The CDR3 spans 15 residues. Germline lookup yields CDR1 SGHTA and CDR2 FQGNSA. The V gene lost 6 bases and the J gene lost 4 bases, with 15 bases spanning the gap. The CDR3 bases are TGTGCCAGCAGGACCGGGACACCACTCACCGGGGAGCTGTTTTTT. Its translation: CASRTGTPLTGELFF. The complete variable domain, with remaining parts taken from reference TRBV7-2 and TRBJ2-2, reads GAGVSQSPSNKVTEKGKDVELRCDPISGHTALYWYRQSLGQGLEFLIYFQGNSAPDKSGLPSDRFSAERTGGSVSTLTIQRTQQEDSAVYLCASRTGTPLTGELFFGEGSRLTVL.

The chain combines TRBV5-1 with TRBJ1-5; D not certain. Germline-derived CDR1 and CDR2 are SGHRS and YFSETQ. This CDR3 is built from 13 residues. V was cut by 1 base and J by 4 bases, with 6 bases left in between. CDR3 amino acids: CASSLSWNQPQHF. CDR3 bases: TGCGCCAGCAGCTTGTCATGGAATCAGCCCCAGCATTTT.

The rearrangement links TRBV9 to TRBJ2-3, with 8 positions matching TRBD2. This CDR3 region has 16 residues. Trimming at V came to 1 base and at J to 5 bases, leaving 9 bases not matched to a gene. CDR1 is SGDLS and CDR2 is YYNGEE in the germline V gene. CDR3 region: CASSVLAGHLGDTQYF. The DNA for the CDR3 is TGTGCCAGCAGCGTACTAGCGGGCCACCTGGGAGATACGCAGTATTTT.

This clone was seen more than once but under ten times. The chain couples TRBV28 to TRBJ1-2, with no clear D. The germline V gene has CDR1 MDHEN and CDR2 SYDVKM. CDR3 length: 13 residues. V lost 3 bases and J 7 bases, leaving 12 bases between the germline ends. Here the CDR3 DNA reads TGTGCCAGCAGTTTTGTGGCAGGAGGTGGCTACACCTTC. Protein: CASSFVAGGGYTF.

The CDR3 nucleotides are TGTGCCAGCAGCCCCCAAGGGGGACAGGGATATTACGAGACCCAGTACTTC. Its translation: CASSPQGGQGYYETQYF. The gene calls are TRBV9 and TRBJ2-5, with 9 nucleotides matching TRBD1. Trimming cost V 4 bases and J 5 bases; bases outside gene matches: 15. The CDR3 runs 17 residues. CDR1 and CDR2 (germline): SGDLS, YYNGEE.

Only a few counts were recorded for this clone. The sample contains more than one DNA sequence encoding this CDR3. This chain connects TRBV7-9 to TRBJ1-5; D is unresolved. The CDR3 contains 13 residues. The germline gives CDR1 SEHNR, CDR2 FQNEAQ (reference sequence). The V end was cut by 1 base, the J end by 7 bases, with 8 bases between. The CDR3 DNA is TGTGCCAGCAGCTTAGGGTTAGGGCAGCCCCAGCATTTT. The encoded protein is CASSLGLGQPQHF. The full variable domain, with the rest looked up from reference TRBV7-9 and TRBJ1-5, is DTGVSQNPRHKITKRGQNVTFRCDPISEHNRLYWYRQTLGQGPEFLTYFQNEAQLEKSRLLSDRFSAERPKGSFSTLEIQRTEQGDSAMYLCASSLGLGQPQHFGDGTRLSIL.

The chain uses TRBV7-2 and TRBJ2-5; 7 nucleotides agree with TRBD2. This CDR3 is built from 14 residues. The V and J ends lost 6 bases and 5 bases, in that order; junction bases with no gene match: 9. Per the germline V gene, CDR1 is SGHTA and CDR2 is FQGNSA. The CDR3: CASSLFQGGETQYF. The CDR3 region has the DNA TGTGCCAGCAGTTTATTCCAGGGAGGGGAGACCCAGTACTTC.

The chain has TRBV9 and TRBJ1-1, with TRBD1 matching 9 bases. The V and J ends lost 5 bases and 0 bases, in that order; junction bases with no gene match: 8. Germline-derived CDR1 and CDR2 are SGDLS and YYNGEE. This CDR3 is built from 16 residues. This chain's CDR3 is CASREQGAGVNTEAFF. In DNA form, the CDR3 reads TGTGCCAGCAGGGAACAGGGGGCAGGGGTGAACACTGAAGCTTTCTTT.

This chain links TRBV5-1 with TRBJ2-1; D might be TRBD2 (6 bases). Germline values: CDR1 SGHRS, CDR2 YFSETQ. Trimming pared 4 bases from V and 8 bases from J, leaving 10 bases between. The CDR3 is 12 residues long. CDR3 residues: CASSTPGDEQFF. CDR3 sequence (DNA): TGCGCCAGCAGCACCCCGGGGGATGAGCAGTTCTTC.

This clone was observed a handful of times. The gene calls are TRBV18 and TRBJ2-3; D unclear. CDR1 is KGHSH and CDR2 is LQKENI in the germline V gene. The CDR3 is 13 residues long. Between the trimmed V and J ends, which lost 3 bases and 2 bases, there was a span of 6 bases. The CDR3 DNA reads TGTGCCAGCTCACCGAGTCCCACAGATACGCAGTATTTT. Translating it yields CASSPSPTDTQYF. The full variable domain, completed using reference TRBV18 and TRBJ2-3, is NAGVMQNPRHLVRRRGQEARLRCSPMKGHSHVYWYRQLPEEGLKFMVYLQKENIIDESGMPKERFSAEFPKEGPSILRIQQVVRGDSAAYFCASSPSPTDTQYFGPGTRLTVL.